This T cell receptor beta chain was profiled in a study of T cell responses to AZD1222 COVID-19 vaccine. CDR3 length: 14 amino acids. With 7 bases removed from V and 7 bases from J, the gap between germline ends came to 19 bases. The V gene's germline CDR1 is SQVTM and CDR2 ANQGSEA. The table came from immunoSEQ multiplex PCR; TCRdb's copy has only in-frame clones and leaves some out. The sample yields some 130,000 clones, nearly 90% seen once. The chain recombines TRBV29-1 with TRBJ1-4; possibly TRBD1 for D (5 bases). The sequencing here drew on peripheral blood, taken 28 days after the second AZD1222 dose. This receptor was obtained from an adult who received the AZD1222 COVID-19 vaccine. CDR3 residues: CSAIIQGRGEKLFF. The CDR3 DNA reads as TGCAGCGCCATTATTCAGGGACGCGGTGAAAAACTGTTTTTT.